One sample yielded the 25 T cell receptor beta chains listed below, sequenced in a study of blood T cell repertoires in COVID-19. Some clones are missing from TCRdb's copy, which holds only in-frame ones; the method was immunoSEQ multiplex PCR. The top ten clones hold under 10% of a sample with under 140,000 clones, around 68% of them seen once. The material sequenced was peripheral blood. These receptors all stem from a woman aged 60 to 75 with acute or convalescent COVID-19.

This chain joins TRBV19 and TRBJ1-1; TRBD1 might be the D (6 bases). Germline values: CDR1 LNHDA, CDR2 SQIVND (reference sequence). Between the trimmed V and J ends, which lost 4 bases and 5 bases, there was a span of 17 bases. This CDR3 has 15 amino acids. CDR3 in DNA: TGTGCCAGTAGTAATCTCGGGGGGCGGGAGACTGAAGCTTTCTTT. Translated: CASSNLGGRETEAFF.

This CDR3 reads CASRSGTGGNQPQHF. The CDR3 DNA follows: TGTGCCAGCAGATCCGGGACAGGGGGCAATCAGCCCCAGCATTTT. The chain couples TRBV28 to TRBJ1-5; 10 positions match TRBD1. This CDR3 is built from 15 residues. Germline V gene sequence: CDR1 MDHEN, CDR2 SYDVKM. The ends lost 6 bases at V and 2 bases at J; junction bases unmatched: 4.

The V gene is TRBV7-2, the J gene TRBJ2-3; D might be TRBD2 (6 bases). The CDR3 has 14 amino acids. The germline V and J ends were trimmed by 5 bases and 4 bases, with 13 bases remaining between them. Germline lookup yields CDR1 SGHTA and CDR2 FQGNSA. CDR3 bases: TGTGCCAGCAGCCCCCGAGCGGGCCCAGATACGCAGTATTTT. It is translated as CASSPRAGPDTQYF. The full variable domain, its missing parts supplied by reference TRBV7-2 and TRBJ2-3, is GAGVSQSPSNKVTEKGKDVELRCDPISGHTALYWYRQSLGQGLEFLIYFQGNSAPDKSGLPSDRFSAERTGGSVSTLTIQRTQQEDSAVYLCASSPRAGPDTQYFGPGTRLTVL.

This chain uses TRBV10-2 with TRBJ1-6; D may be TRBD1 (5 bases). This CDR3 contains 15 residues. V was pared by 5 bases and J by 8 bases, with 16 bases between. Germline loops: CDR1 WSHSY, CDR2 SAAADI. The CDR3 DNA follows: TGCGCCAGCAGTTCCTCAACAGGTCGAGATTCACCCCTCCACTTT. It specifies CASSSSTGRDSPLHF.

This clone was seen once. The gene calls are TRBV10-2 and TRBJ2-7, with D possibly matching TRBD2 (6 bases). Between the trimmed V and J ends, which lost 4 bases and 6 bases, there was a span of 16 bases. Per germline, CDR1 WSHSY and CDR2 SAAADI. The CDR3 loop spans 14 amino acids. The CDR3 DNA follows: TGCGCCAGCAGTGGAGGCGGGAAGTCTCGCGAGCAGTACTTC. Protein sequence: CASSGGGKSREQYF.

The rearrangement joins TRBV6-2 or TRBV6-3 to TRBJ1-1; TRBD1 agrees at 7 bases. The CDR3 has 16 amino acids. The germline gives CDR1 MNHEY, CDR2 SVGEGT. The V segment lost 4 bases and the J segment 4 bases; nucleotides outside the gene matches: 12. The chain's CDR3 is CASSSYNLQGSTEAFF. For the CDR3, the DNA is TGTGCCAGCAGTTCCTACAACTTACAGGGGTCCACTGAAGCTTTCTTT.

In this sample, this clone turned up a few times. The chain has TRBV16 and TRBJ1-2; 7 bases line up with TRBD1. Per the germline V gene, CDR1 is KGHSY and CDR2 is FQNENV. J was trimmed by 4 bases and V by 0 bases; bases with no gene match: 2. The CDR3 is 14 amino acids. The CDR3 loop is CASSQSRDSYGYTF. CDR3 coding DNA: TGTGCCAGCAGCCAATCCCGGGACAGCTATGGCTACACCTTC.

The chain is built from TRBV9 and TRBJ1-1; D perhaps matches TRBD1 (6 bases). V lost 4 bases and J lost 1, with 20 bases in between. The CDR3 contains 17 residues. The germline CDR1 and CDR2 sequences are SGDLS and YYNGEE. The CDR3, as DNA: TGTGCCAGCAGCCAAACCCAGGGGTTAACGGGGAACACTGAAGCTTTCTTT. Protein sequence: CASSQTQGLTGNTEAFF.

This clone has a single count. The rearrangement joins TRBV4-2 to TRBJ2-2; TRBD2 aligns across 10 bases. J lost 6 bases, V lost 0 bases, and 13 bases had no gene match. The CDR3 totals 19 residues. Germline-derived CDR1 and CDR2 are LGHNA and YNFKEQ. The CDR3 nucleotides are TGTGCCAGCAGCCAAGAGGTGTCTAGCGGGGGCCCTTTCTCCGGGGAGCTGTTTTTT. Amino acids: CASSQEVSSGGPFSGELFF.

J is TRBJ1-1 and V is TRBV27, with 8 positions matching TRBD1. The CDR3 has 16 amino acids. The V segment lost 5 bases and the J segment 10 bases; nucleotides outside the gene matches: 18. CDR1 is MNHEY and CDR2 is SMNVEV in the germline V gene (reference sequence). The CDR3 sequence: CASSPPRWTGTVGAFF. The CDR3 DNA sequence: TGTGCCAGCAGTCCCCCCCGGTGGACAGGGACGGTTGGAGCTTTCTTT.

The chain is built from TRBV24-1 and TRBJ2-3; D is possibly TRBD1 (6 bases). The CDR3 extends over 14 amino acids. Germline V CDR1 and CDR2: KGHDR, SFDVKD. Trimming stripped 6 bases from V and 4 bases from J, with 13 bases between. CDR3 DNA: TGTGCCACCAGTAGTCACAGGGTCGCAGATACGCAGTATTTT. Translation gives CATSSHRVADTQYF.

Points on this clone: The germline gene is not matched at one end of the junction; a read error may be the cause. This chain links TRBV5-6 with TRBJ2-7, with 14 bases that match TRBD2. This CDR3 contains 14 residues. Germline V gene data show CDR1 as SGHDT and CDR2 as YYEEEE. The CDR3 here is CASSLSGLAGGTIF. The CDR3 region has the DNA TGTGCCAGCAGCCTAAGCGGACTAGCGGGGGGTACAATCTTC.

V usage is TRBV7-8 and J usage is TRBJ2-7; the D is unclear. This CDR3 spans 13 amino acids. CDR1 is SGHVS, CDR2 FQNEAQ, per germline. V dropped 6 bases and J dropped 3 bases, with 12 bases sitting between them. Here the CDR3 reads CASRREVLYEQYF. The CDR3 bases are TGTGCCAGCAGGAGAGAGGTGCTCTACGAGCAGTACTTC.

J is TRBJ1-6 and V is TRBV2; D call uncertain. The CDR3 extends over 12 amino acids. The germline V gene encodes CDR1 SNHLY and CDR2 FYNNEI. Trimming took 7 bases from V and 7 from J, leaving 8 bases between them. The CDR3 here is CASKIPNSPLHF. CDR3 DNA sequence: TGTGCCAGCAAAATCCCAAATTCACCCCTCCACTTT.

This chain links TRBV3-1 (or the pseudogene TRBV3-2) with TRBJ1-2; D remains unclear. CDR3 length: 12 residues. Trimming cost V 4 bases and J 4 bases, with 7 bases left between them. Germline V CDR1 and CDR2: LGHDT, YNNKEL (reference sequence). CDR3 sequence: CASSLAGYGYTF. In DNA, the CDR3 is TGTGCCAGCAGCCTCGCCGGCTATGGCTACACCTTC.

The chain combines TRBV2 with TRBJ2-7; 7 bases are a match to TRBD2. CDR1 and CDR2 from the germline V gene are SNHLY and FYNNEI. The length of the CDR3 is 11 residues. V dropped 7 bases and J dropped 3; count of bases not matched to a gene: 0. CDR3 sequence (DNA): TGTGCCAGCAAGCGGGGCTACGAGCAGTACTTC. Translated: CASKRGYEQYF.

The rearrangement links TRBV20-1 to TRBJ1-2, with D possibly matching TRBD1 (5 bases). The CDR3 covers 11 residues. V was cut by 7 bases and J by 5 bases, with 11 bases left in between. Germline-derived CDR1 and CDR2 are DFQATT and SNEGSKA (reference sequence). The CDR3 here is CSVGGWYGYTF. The CDR3, as DNA: TGCAGTGTGGGGGGGTGGTATGGCTACACCTTC.

The gene calls are TRBV19 and TRBJ2-7, with TRBD1 matching over 9 bases. Germline V lookup: CDR1 LNHDA, CDR2 SQIVND (reference sequence). V lost 3 bases and J lost 5; bases outside the gene matches: 5. This CDR3 is built from 14 residues. CDR3 sequence reads: CASSIGTGLNEQYF. The CDR3 DNA reads TGTGCCAGTAGTATCGGGACAGGGTTAAACGAGCAGTACTTC. The full variable domain, its missing parts supplied by reference TRBV19 and TRBJ2-7, is DGGITQSPKYLFRKEGQNVTLSCEQNLNHDAMYWYRQDPGQGLRLIYYSQIVNDFQKGDIAEGYSVSREKKESFPLTVTSAQKNPTAFYLCASSIGTGLNEQYFGPGTRLTVT.

Notes on this clone: Relative to the germline gene, one junction end is altered; a read error may explain this. This chain uses TRBV7-2 with TRBJ1-1; D unresolved. This CDR3 has 12 residues. CDR1 and CDR2 from the germline V gene are SGHTA and FQGNSA. The CDR3 sequence: CASSLGNSEAFF. CDR3 nucleotides: TGTGCCAGCAGCTTAGGTAACAGTGAAGCTTTCTTT.

This chain connects TRBV6-5 to TRBJ1-2; TRBD1 matches at 7 bases. The CDR3 has 13 amino acids. CDR1 is MNHEY, CDR2 SVGAGI, per germline. Losses at the gene ends were 5 bases for V and 7 bases for J; bases not matched to a gene: 7. The CDR3 protein is CASSLQGSRGYTF. The CDR3 DNA is TGTGCCAGCAGTCTACAGGGGTCTCGTGGCTACACCTTC.

The chain recombines TRBV3-1 (or the pseudogene TRBV3-2) with TRBJ2-2; TRBD2 matches 12 bases. Germline V CDR1 and CDR2: LGHDT, YNNKEL (reference sequence). There are 17 residues in the CDR3. J was trimmed by 4 bases and V by 5 bases; bases with no gene match: 8. The CDR3 nucleotides read TGTGCCAGCAGCACATACTCTAGCGGGGGGGCCACCGGGGAGCTGTTTTTT. This codes for CASSTYSSGGATGELFF.

The J gene is TRBJ2-3, the V gene TRBV18; possibly TRBD1 for D (5 bases). V was shortened by 2 bases and J by 0 bases, with 9 bases between the two germline ends. The CDR3 totals 15 residues. Germline V gene sequence: CDR1 KGHSH, CDR2 LQKENI. The CDR3 protein is CASSPKGASTDTQYF. In nucleotides, the CDR3 is TGTGCCAGCTCACCAAAAGGGGCCAGCACAGATACGCAGTATTTT.

The chain employs TRBV12-3 or TRBV12-4 and TRBJ1-1; no reliable D call. The V end was cut by 3 bases, the J end by 2 bases, with 4 bases between. There are 12 residues in the CDR3. In DNA, the CDR3 is TGTGCCAGCAGTTTTTCTAACACTGAAGCTTTCTTT. The encoded protein is CASSFSNTEAFF.

The rearrangement links TRBV12-3 or TRBV12-4 to TRBJ2-3; weak D call: TRBD1 (5 bases). Trimming took 3 bases from V and 3 from J, leaving 7 bases between them. CDR3 size: 13 residues. CDR3: CASSFQGTDTQYF. CDR3 sequence (DNA): TGTGCCAGCAGTTTTCAGGGAACAGATACGCAGTATTTT.

CDR3 sequence (DNA): TGTGCCAGTAGAGACAGTCCCCATAGCAATCAGCCCCAGCATTTT. Its translation: CASRDSPHSNQPQHF. The V call is TRBV19, the J call TRBJ1-5, with D possibly being TRBD1 (5 bases). V was clipped by 6 bases and J by 0 bases, with 12 bases between them. The CDR3 is made up of 15 amino acids. Germline V gives CDR1 LNHDA, CDR2 SQIVND (reference sequence).